This note documents a single TCR beta chain sequence. Its recognized antigen is unknown. The input lacks base qualities; no much larger clone sits a single base away. V and J are trimmed by 5 bases and 4 bases, and the gene matches miss 8 bases of the junction. The germline V gene specifies SGHTA as CDR1 and FQGNSA as CDR2. From cysteine to phenylalanine, the CDR3 is 17 amino acids long. The read is trimmed to its CDR3 DNA, 51 bases read in frame from base 1. In total, just over 650 healthy bone marrow donors made up the cohort. At the time of sampling, every cohort member was nominally healthy, though immune exposures that went unrecorded were likely present. The donor tested CMV seropositive, placing the donor among the roughly 300 seropositive members of the cohort. A peripheral blood sample was provided by each donor, and peripheral blood mononuclear cells were used for TCR beta sequencing. Genomic DNA extraction from the blood cell samples was performed with the Qiagen DNeasy Blood Extraction Kit.

The data belong to a study of cytomegalovirus exposure and HLA in healthy donors (TCRdb year 2017). Broadly, across the study: An earlier analysis of some 600 of the donors reported about 260 Gb of sequence data and 90 million to 120 million unique TCR beta sequences obtained from roughly 170 million T cells. Roughly 300 gigabases of sequencing data and 70 million to 85 million unique TCR sequences were included in an early release covering several hundred HLA-typed donors. Of the roughly 400 genotyped donors, about 80% fell in the genetic ancestry cluster associated with self-reported Caucasian donors. The study aimed to test whether cataloging public T cell receptors could reveal signatures of past pathogen exposure. The T cell repertoires of 670 or so subjects were profiled by immunosequencing and related to cytomegalovirus serostatus. Besides the first cohort of more than 650 subjects, a separate validation cohort made up of over 100 different subjects was used. To predict cytomegalovirus infection status, the study combined high-throughput TCR immunosequencing, statistical association of individual TCRs with disease status, and machine learning. A later analysis re-examined previously published TCR beta repertoires from roughly 650 donors and added high-resolution HLA genotyping to investigate patterns of TCR occurrence. Rather than drawing on any new phenotypic data, the later analysis identified candidate immune exposures from TCR beta sequences and the way those sequences occurred across donors. To decide whether each TCR beta V gene segment behaved as functional or pseudogenic, an earlier analysis of approximately 600 of the donors relied on high-throughput TCR beta sequencing. Donor age, sex, ethnicity and CMV serostatus were collected together with the repertoire data. A later genetic analysis took genome-wide SNP genotypes for about 65% of the 666 donors and used that subset as a discovery cohort. Every repertoire in the discovery cohort had been generated on one and the same sequencing platform. Class I and class II HLA loci were covered by the typing at four-digit resolution. The number of donors typed differed by locus, with 629-630 for A, B, C, DRB1 and DQB1, approximately 500 for DQA1, approximately 580 for DPA1, and around 460 for DPB1. Roughly 5 DR-DQ haplotypes were handled as single units for association and clustering, since linkage in the cohort was strong. Among several hundred genotyped donors of the cohort, an average of around 240,000 unique TCR beta nucleotide sequences was sequenced per donor, of which about 19% were non-productive. The investigation overall reported the following: The study listed approximately 160 TCR beta chains as associated with cytomegalovirus. Immune exposure information for the cohort was limited to CMV serostatus. A cluster of highly shared sequence variants was judged likely to represent a technical artifact of the sequencing pipeline. In a later genetic analysis, a missense DCLRE1C variant was associated with V-gene and J-gene trimming of TCR beta chains, and the association was replicated in an independent cohort. In an earlier analysis of 587 of the donors, most TCR beta V segments appeared in productive rearrangements about 87% or about 30% of the time, broadly matching IMGT annotations. Because HLA typing was missing for some donors at each locus, association tests included only the typed subset. According to a later analysis, parvovirus B19, influenza, CMV and Epstein-Barr virus appeared linked to several top co-occurrence clusters. A later analysis found that HLA-associated TCR beta chains were more clonally expanded and had lower generation probabilities than equally common non-associated chains. According to a later genetic analysis, donors in an Asian-associated ancestry cluster had fewer N-insertions in productive TCRs than the approximately 690-donor mean. A further reported finding was that TCR beta sequences accurately predicted the HLA-A and HLA-B alleles for most subjects in the first cohort. A later analysis found that TCR association rates varied across HLA loci, with DRB1 alleles showing the most associated TCRs and HLA-C alleles the fewest. According to a later analysis, most CMV-associated TCR beta chains appeared to be HLA-restricted, and the HLA associations seemed to be driven largely by CMV exposure. This cohort had only TCR beta chains sequenced, and the lack of alpha or paired-chain data limited which features could be detected. According to the authors, the approach could potentially be generalized to other disease states and immunological phenotypes. The classifier was reported to diagnose cytomegalovirus status with high specificity and sensitivity in both the original and validation cohorts. Roughly uniform sequencing depth across donors was assumed in presence/absence analyses, although this assumption may not hold. Some IMGT-functional V segments, including TRBV6-2 and TRBV6-3, could not be told apart with the 87-base-pair reads, so those segments were excluded. Correlated functional status among segregating V segments might reflect linkage disequilibrium, but an unknown experimental factor could not be ruled out. Because counts were too low, some 17 rarely observed V segments, including chromosome 9 orphons, were left out of the earlier analysis of roughly 600 of the donors. A few of the identified cytomegalovirus-associated TCR beta chains were confirmed in vitro to be specific for cytomegalovirus antigens. Across donors, most TCR sequences were observed very rarely, whereas some public TCRs were present in many individuals. When HLA alleles, especially DR and DQ, strongly co-occurred, attributing TCR associations to individual alleles was difficult. In a later analysis, some 18,000 TCR beta sequences were associated with specific HLA alleles at a false discovery rate of 0.05.

The library was built by means of the immunoSEQ multiplex PCR assay. A mixture of 60 forward primers for TCR Vbeta segments and 13 reverse primers for TCR Jbeta segments was used in the multiplex PCR. Amplification of the CDR3 region of rearranged TCR beta genes was performed with a multiplex PCR assay on genomic DNA. On the Illumina HiSeq System, the amplified TCR beta libraries were sequenced as 87-base-pair reads. The published analysis was carried out like this. A later analysis counted tens of millions of unique TCR beta chains across the 550 to 700 repertoires, and approximately 11 million of these chains were shared by at least two donors. To remove PCR and sequencing errors, raw reads were error-corrected and collapsed into unique sequences using a nearest-neighbor algorithm that merged closely related sequences. CDR3 sequences were aligned to IMGT reference sequences to assign V, D and J gene segments. For a sequence to be retained, at least a six-nucleotide match to both a V gene segment and a J gene segment was required. Rearrangements were classified as productive when the CDR3 lacked stop codons and remained in frame with V and J, and all other rearrangements were classified as non-productive. Following IMGT convention, CDR3 was defined as the stretch from the second conserved V-encoded cysteine to the conserved J-encoded phenylalanine. In an earlier analysis of approximately 500 of the donors, sequences lacking an unambiguous match to a single V gene segment were excluded. In an earlier analysis of almost 600 of the donors, a V segment was called functional when productive rearrangements were above 56.7%, and segregating when the standard deviation between donors exceeded 5%. A statistical classification framework was developed to diagnose cytomegalovirus status using the catalog of TCR beta chain sequences. In a later analysis, TCR nucleotide sequences were compared against IMGT/GENE-DB human TR gene sequences so that V and J genes could be assigned. Using the TCRdist pipeline, a later analysis assigned CDR3 sequences along with most-parsimonious VDJ recombination scenarios. In a later analysis, each TCR beta chain was defined by its CDR3 amino acid sequence together with its V-gene family, and reads without a unique V-gene family were excluded. A later analysis removed 550 to 700 highly shared, low-generation-probability nucleotide sequences to deal with suspected cross-contamination and a sequencing artifact. For each public chain, a later analysis derived a clonal expansion index from normalized ranks of inferred template counts within each repertoire. A later analysis computed generation probabilities with a VDJ recombination model fitted to out-of-frame rearrangements, and checked the results against IGoR. A later analysis scored TCR-TCR, TCR-HLA and TCR-CMV co-occurrence with hypergeometric tests, applying a repertoire-size bias correction to TCR pairs. To estimate false discovery rates, a later analysis permuted the HLA or CMV assignments 20 times. A later analysis grouped co-occurring TCRs with DBSCAN, adding TCRdist sequence similarity when clustering within HLA-allele-positive subsets. Repertoires with fewer than 30,000 or more than 120,000 public chains were left out of co-occurrence clustering, as were four to six repertoires with anomalous nucleotide sharing. In its TCRdb copy, this immuneACCESS table keeps in-frame sequences only and misses some clones. Where compared with another copy, unresolved V genes explain less than half of these, and the others have no known cause. V, J and clone size are taken as reported in that table, and D and trimming were inferred from the DNA itself. The sample has around 150,000 clones on record, less than 85% of them singletons. Under 8% of the sample comes from the top ten.

The chain is assembled from TRBV7-2 and TRBJ2-5, with 15 central nucleotides matching TRBD2. Material: PBMCs. The sequence derives from a man aged 50 to 59 in good health and CMV-seropositive. Read as DNA, the sequence is TGTGCCAGCAGCATTTGGACTAGCGGGAGGGCCCGAGAGACCCAGTACTTC. Its amino acids are CASSIWTSGRARETQYF. The entire variable domain, with the stretches around the CDR3 drawn from the reference TRBV7-2 and TRBJ2-5 proteins, is GAGVSQSPSNKVTEKGKDVELRCDPISGHTALYWYRQSLGQGLEFLIYFQGNSAPDKSGLPSDRFSAERTGGSVSTLTIQRTQQEDSAVYLCASSIWTSGRARETQYFGPGTRLLVL.